This entry describes one T cell receptor (beta chain). Its antigen is not known. This sample is drawn from a study of shared clonotypes between healthy human individuals. The protocol was immunoSEQ multiplex PCR, while the TCRdb copy is restricted to in-frame clones and leaves out a portion. The sample shows a few hundred thousand clones, 60% to 70% of them seen only once. This CDR3 is built from 11 residues. The V gene lost 8 bases and the J gene lost 14 bases, with 16 bases spanning the gap. Germline V gives CDR1 MGHDK, CDR2 SYGVNS. Findings and limits, study-wide: A few donors had about 5% of their naive CD4 clonotypes in common.

The chain carries TRBV25-1 and TRBJ2-1, with D hard to call. The sequencing input was memory CD4+ T cells sorted from blood. As for subset: CD45RA-negative fraction. The source of this sequence is a young man in good health. This chain's CDR3 is CASQEFGSEFF. CDR3 bases: TGTGCCAGCCAAGAATTTGGAAGCGAGTTCTTC.